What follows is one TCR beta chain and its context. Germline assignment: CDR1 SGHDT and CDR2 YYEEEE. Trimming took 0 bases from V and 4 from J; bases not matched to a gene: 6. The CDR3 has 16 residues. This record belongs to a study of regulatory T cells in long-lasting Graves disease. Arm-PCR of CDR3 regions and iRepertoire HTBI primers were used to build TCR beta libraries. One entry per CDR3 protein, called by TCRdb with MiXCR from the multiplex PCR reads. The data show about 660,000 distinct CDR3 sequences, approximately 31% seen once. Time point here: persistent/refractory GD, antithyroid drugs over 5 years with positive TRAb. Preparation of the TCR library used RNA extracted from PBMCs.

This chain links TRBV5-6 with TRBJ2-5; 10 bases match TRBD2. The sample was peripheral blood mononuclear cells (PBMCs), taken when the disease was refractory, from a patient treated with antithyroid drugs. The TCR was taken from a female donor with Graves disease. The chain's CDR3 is CASSLDSSGRAETQYF. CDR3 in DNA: TGTGCCAGCAGCTTGGATTCTAGCGGGAGAGCAGAGACCCAGTACTTC. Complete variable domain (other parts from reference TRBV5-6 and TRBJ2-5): DAGVTQSPTHLIKTRGQQVTLRCSPKSGHDTVSWYQQALGQGPQFIFQYYEEEERQRGNFPDRFSGHQFPNYSSELNVNALLLGDSALYLCASSLDSSGRAETQYFGPGTRLLVL.